This TCR beta chain originates from a study of PD-1 blockade in classical Hodgkin lymphoma. Findings and caveats of the study: When set against healthy donors, newly diagnosed patients were reported to show lower baseline TCR diversity.

Time point indicated: newly diagnosed, previously untreated cHL patient sample. Magnetic negative selection of thawed PBMCs was the method by which CD4+ T cells were purified. Comparison came from newly diagnosed, untreated classical Hodgkin lymphoma PBMCs. The repertoire was sequenced with immunoSEQ multiplex PCR; TCRdb's copy has only in-frame clones and lacks some. In the table there are nearly 25,000 clones, around 90% of which are singletons. Germline loops: CDR1 MDHEN, CDR2 SYDVKM. Trimming cost V 6 bases and J 1 base; bases outside gene matches: 11. The CDR3 contains 16 residues. Turning to this clone: The antigen is unknown.

Sequences were obtained from CD4+ T cells from blood. The chain carries TRBV28 and TRBJ1-2, with TRBD1 identical over 7 bases. The TCR originated in a human donor with classical Hodgkin lymphoma. CDR3 protein: CASRIETGRYNYGYTF. CDR3 DNA: TGTGCCAGCAGGATTGAGACAGGGCGCTATAACTATGGCTACACCTTC.